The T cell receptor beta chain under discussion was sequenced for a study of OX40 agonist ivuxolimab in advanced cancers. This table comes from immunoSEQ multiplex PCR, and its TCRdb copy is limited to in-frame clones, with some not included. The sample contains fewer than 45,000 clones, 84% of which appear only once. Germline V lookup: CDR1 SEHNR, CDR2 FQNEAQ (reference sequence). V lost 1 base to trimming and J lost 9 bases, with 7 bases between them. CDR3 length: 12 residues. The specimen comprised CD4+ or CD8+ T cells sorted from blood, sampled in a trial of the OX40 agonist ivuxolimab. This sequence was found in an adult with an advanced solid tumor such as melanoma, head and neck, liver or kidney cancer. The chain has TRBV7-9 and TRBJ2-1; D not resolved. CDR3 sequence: CASSLVGVEQFF. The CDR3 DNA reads TGTGCCAGCAGCTTAGTCGGCGTTGAGCAGTTCTTC.